Listed here are 28 T cell receptor beta chains from one sample, sequenced in a study of blood T cell repertoires in COVID-19. Profiling relied on immunoSEQ multiplex PCR, and the TCRdb table lists in-frame clones only, not all of them. Of some 70,000 clones in the sample, approximately 73% were seen once. Sequences were obtained from peripheral blood. Receptors originate from a man aged 55-75 years with COVID-19, enrolled during active disease.

The chain has TRBV4-2 and TRBJ2-3; TRBD1 aligns across 7 bases. The germline V gene encodes CDR1 LGHNA and CDR2 YNFKEQ. After removal of 4 bases from V and 9 bases from J, the junction contained 13 bases not matched to a gene. The CDR3 contains 15 residues. The CDR3, as DNA: TGTGCCAGCAGCCTCCACCCGGACAGGCTTGGGACGCAGTATTTT. Translating gives CASSLHPDRLGTQYF.

The table lists this clone with a few counts. The chain combines TRBV24-1 with TRBJ2-7; TRBD1 matches 7 bases. Trimming cost V 6 bases and J 6 bases; bases outside gene matches: 7. Germline V gene sequence: CDR1 KGHDR, CDR2 SFDVKD. The CDR3 spans 13 residues. The CDR3, as DNA: TGTGCCACCAGTAGGACAGGAGAACCCGAGCAGTACTTC. Translated: CATSRTGEPEQYF.

V is TRBV18 and J is TRBJ2-7; 9 nucleotides align to TRBD1. Trimming cost V 5 bases and J 7 bases; bases outside gene matches: 12. Germline CDR1 is KGHSH and CDR2 is LQKENI. The CDR3 extends over 15 amino acids. The CDR3 region is CASSLSGTGMGEQYF. The CDR3 DNA is TGTGCCAGCTCATTAAGCGGGACAGGGATGGGTGAGCAGTACTTC.

This clone has just one count. This rearrangement joins TRBV19 to TRBJ2-2, with TRBD2 matching 9 bases. The CDR3 consists of 13 residues. V gave up 3 bases and J gave up 8 bases; unmatched junction bases: 1. CDR1 is LNHDA, CDR2 SQIVND, per germline (reference sequence). The DNA for the CDR3 is TGTGCCAGTAGTATCGGACTAGCGGGGGAGCTGTTTTTT. Its translation is CASSIGLAGELFF.

This sequence joins TRBV5-6 and TRBJ1-4; TRBD1 agrees at 10 bases. Germline trimming cut 4 bases from V and 7 bases from J; bases unmatched to any gene: 7. Looked up from germline, CDR1 is SGHDT and CDR2 is YYEEEE. This CDR3 is 15 amino acids long. The CDR3: CASSGTGTGVEKLFF. As DNA, the CDR3 is TGTGCCAGCAGCGGAACCGGGACAGGGGTTGAAAAACTGTTTTTT.

This CDR3 reads CASSSEVQGSEKLFF. The CDR3, as DNA: TGTGCCAGCTCGTCAGAGGTACAGGGAAGTGAAAAACTGTTTTTT. The chain links TRBV18 to TRBJ1-4, with D perhaps matching TRBD1 (6 bases). Germline values: CDR1 KGHSH, CDR2 LQKENI. Trimming pared 6 bases from V and 7 bases from J, leaving 18 bases between. The CDR3 runs 15 residues.

This chain joins TRBV7-9 and TRBJ2-7; 9 positions match TRBD1. Trimming removed 4 bases from V and 4 bases from J; junction bases left unmatched: 11. Germline values: CDR1 SEHNR, CDR2 FQNEAQ (reference sequence). The CDR3 extends over 16 amino acids. CDR3 coding DNA: TGTGCCAGCAGCTCCACCACCGGGACAGGGCCTTACGAGCAGTACTTC. The encoded protein is CASSSTTGTGPYEQYF.

This chain uses TRBV4-1 with TRBJ1-3; D not certain. The V end was cut by 3 bases, the J end by 1 base, with 7 bases between. The CDR3 loop spans 14 amino acids. In germline, CDR1 is MGHRA, CDR2 YSYEKL. CDR3 in DNA: TGCGCCAGCAGCCAGGCCGTGTCTGGAAACACCATATATTTT. It translates to CASSQAVSGNTIYF.

The chain has TRBV11-3 and TRBJ2-7; TRBD1 aligns across 7 bases. Germline lookup yields CDR1 SGHNT and CDR2 YENEEA. This CDR3 spans 17 amino acids. The trim removed 2 bases at V and 5 bases at J, leaving 15 bases unmatched. CDR3 nucleotide sequence: TGTGCCAGCAGCTTAACCTATCAACAGGGGATGTCTCACGAGCAGTACTTC. Its translation is CASSLTYQQGMSHEQYF.

In its sample, this clone was seen a few times. The V call is TRBV2, the J call TRBJ1-1; possibly TRBD1 for D (5 bases). The CDR3 spans 13 residues. V lost 6 bases to trimming and J lost 0 bases, with 8 bases between them. Germline V lookup: CDR1 SNHLY, CDR2 FYNNEI. This CDR3 reads CASRRGMNTEAFF. Written as DNA, the CDR3 is TGTGCCAGCAGGCGGGGGATGAACACTGAAGCTTTCTTT. The full variable domain, completed using reference TRBV2 and TRBJ1-1, is EPEVTQTPSHQVTQMGQEVILRCVPISNHLYFYWYRQILGQKVEFLVSFYNNEISEKSEIFDDQFSVERPDGSNFTLKIRSTKLEDSAMYFCASRRGMNTEAFFGQGTRLTVV.

V gene TRBV28 combines with J gene TRBJ1-2; possibly TRBD1 for D (6 bases). The ends were cut back, 8 bases at V and 5 bases at J, with 12 bases in the middle. The CDR3 is 12 amino acids. Germline-derived CDR1 and CDR2 are MDHEN and SYDVKM. CDR3 DNA: TGTGCCAGCGGGGGGGCAAGGTATGGCTACACCTTC. This sequence encodes CASGGARYGYTF.

CDR3 residues: CASRNPKLDTQYF. As DNA, the CDR3 is TGTGCCAGCAGGAACCCTAAGCTAGATACGCAGTATTTT. J is TRBJ2-3 and V is TRBV6-5; no firm D call. CDR1 is MNHEY, CDR2 SVGAGI, per germline. Trimming left V 6 bases short and J 5 bases short, with 12 bases between. There are 13 residues in the CDR3.

The chain employs TRBV7-2 and TRBJ1-3, with D tentatively TRBD1 (5 bases). CDR1 and CDR2 from the germline V gene are SGHTA and FQGNSA. Trimming cost V 2 bases and J 4 bases, with 15 bases left between them. CDR3 length equals 16 residues. CDR3 sequence (DNA): TGTGCCAGCAGCTTATATATTGGGGGGTTAGGAAACACCATATATTTT. It specifies CASSLYIGGLGNTIYF.

The chain links TRBV7-2 to TRBJ1-3, with TRBD1 identical over 7 bases. The V gene end was trimmed by 2 bases and the J gene end by 1 base; junction bases not matched to a gene: 2. Germline V lookup: CDR1 SGHTA, CDR2 FQGNSA. CDR3 length: 15 residues. The DNA for the CDR3 is TGTGCCAGCAGCTTACAGGGGGGATCTGGAAACACCATATATTTT. Protein product: CASSLQGGSGNTIYF.

The genes are TRBV19 and TRBJ2-7; 8 bases map to TRBD2. Looked up from germline, CDR1 is LNHDA and CDR2 is SQIVND (reference sequence). The length of the CDR3 is 14 residues. Losses at the gene ends were 3 bases for V and 4 bases for J; bases not matched to a gene: 5. CDR3 nucleotides: TGTGCCAGTAGTATGAGCGGGGGAAAGTACGAGCAGTACTTC. Residues: CASSMSGGKYEQYF.

This clone occurred once. The gene calls are TRBV30 and TRBJ1-4, with D possibly matching TRBD1 (6 bases). In germline, CDR1 is GTSNPN, CDR2 SVGIG (reference sequence). The CDR3 has 13 amino acids. Trimming cost V 5 bases and J 8 bases, with 15 bases left between them. DNA of the CDR3: TGTGCCTGGGGGACATTCTCCTTCGAAAAACTGTTTTTT. This sequence encodes CAWGTFSFEKLFF. The full variable domain, in which reference TRBV30 and TRBJ1-4 provide the parts outside the CDR3, is SQTIHQWPATLVQPVGSPLSLECTVEGTSNPNLYWYRQAAGRGLQLLFYSVGIGQISSEVPQNLSASRPQDRQFILSSKKLLLSDSGFYLCAWGTFSFEKLFFGSGTQLSVL.

CDR3: CASSIYSSGANVLTF. The CDR3 DNA is TGTGCCAGTAGTATTTACAGCTCTGGGGCCAACGTCCTGACTTTC. The gene calls are TRBV19 and TRBJ2-6; D is uncertain. The V end lost 3 bases, the J end lost 0 bases, and 6 bases lay between the germline ends. From germline, CDR1 is LNHDA and CDR2 SQIVND (reference sequence). This CDR3 comprises 15 residues.

V gene TRBV6-5 combines with J gene TRBJ2-7; 9 nucleotides match TRBD1. Trimming removed 7 bases from V and 5 bases from J; junction bases left unmatched: 9. The CDR3 is 14 amino acids. From germline, CDR1 is MNHEY and CDR2 SVGAGI. CDR3 nucleotides: TGTGCCAGCATCCTATCGAGGACAGGGGACGAGCAGTACTTC. Protein sequence: CASILSRTGDEQYF.

J is TRBJ2-7 and V is TRBV29-1; the match to TRBD2 covers 13 bases. Germline V CDR1 and CDR2: SQVTM, ANQGSEA. V shed 3 bases and J 3 bases; nucleotides not matched to a gene: 5. The CDR3 totals 15 residues. The CDR3 sequence: CSVEFGLAGVYEQYF. The CDR3 DNA follows: TGCAGCGTTGAGTTTGGACTAGCGGGAGTCTACGAGCAGTACTTC.

The CDR3 sequence: CASSSSSGGAGETQYF. Written as DNA, the CDR3 is TGTGCCAGCAGCTCCTCTAGCGGGGGGGCCGGGGAGACCCAGTACTTC. The rearrangement uses TRBV7-6 and TRBJ2-5, with 12 bases identical to TRBD2. The trim removed 4 bases at V and 5 bases at J, leaving 8 bases unmatched. Germline CDR1 is SGHVS and CDR2 is FNYEAQ. This CDR3 has 16 residues.

The chain couples TRBV28 to TRBJ2-7, with 7 bases identical to TRBD2. CDR3 length: 14 residues. The V gene end was trimmed by 7 bases and the J gene end by 2 bases; junction bases not matched to a gene: 8. Germline lookup yields CDR1 MDHEN and CDR2 SYDVKM. CDR3 protein: CASTQAGRPYEQYF. For the CDR3, the DNA is TGTGCCAGCACTCAAGCGGGGCGTCCCTACGAGCAGTACTTC.

This clone came up a few times. J is TRBJ2-1 and V is TRBV6-6; D is possibly TRBD1 (5 bases). Germline V gene sequence: CDR1 MNHNY, CDR2 SVGAGI (reference sequence). The CDR3 runs to 12 residues. Trimming pared 3 bases from V and 10 bases from J, leaving 10 bases between. CDR3 nucleotide sequence: TGTGCCAGCAGTTATACAGGCCGCGAGCAGTTCTTC. Amino acid sequence: CASSYTGREQFF.

The chain couples TRBV6-1 to TRBJ1-1; D ambiguous. The CDR3 length is 15 residues. V was pared by 3 bases and J by 1 base, with 12 bases between. Per the germline V gene, CDR1 is MNHNS and CDR2 is SASEGT. CDR3 nucleotide sequence: TGTGCCAGCAGTGACCAACAGATCCCGAACACTGAAGCTTTCTTT. Its protein product is CASSDQQIPNTEAFF.

The J gene is TRBJ1-4, the V gene TRBV28; possible D gene TRBD1, 5 bases. Germline V lookup: CDR1 MDHEN, CDR2 SYDVKM. Trimming took off 3 bases at V and 6 bases at J, with 14 bases between the two ends. The CDR3 runs to 15 residues. The DNA of the CDR3 is TGTGCCAGCAGTTTGGGGAGGGGAGGGCATGAAAAACTGTTTTTT. Amino acids: CASSLGRGGHEKLFF.

The gene calls are TRBV10-1 and TRBJ2-7; tentative D call: TRBD1 (6 bases). CDR1 and CDR2 (germline): WNHNN, SYGVQD (reference sequence). There are 15 residues in the CDR3. V lost 4 bases to trimming and J lost 5 bases, with 18 bases between them. In nucleotides, the CDR3 is TGCGCCAGCAGTGCTTTACAGGGTGGCGAGGACGAGCAGTACTTC. Translation: CASSALQGGEDEQYF.

V and J are TRBV7-9 and TRBJ1-4, with D perhaps TRBD1 (5 bases). Trimming stripped 1 base from V and 0 bases from J, with 9 bases between. Germline assignment: CDR1 SEHNR and CDR2 FQNEAQ (reference sequence). The CDR3 length is 16 residues. CDR3 sequence reads: CASSLVRGPTNEKLFF. In DNA, the CDR3 is TGTGCCAGCAGCTTAGTGCGGGGACCAACTAATGAAAAACTGTTTTTT.

The J gene is TRBJ2-7, the V gene TRBV18; D may be TRBD1 (5 bases). V was cut by 6 bases and J by 0 bases, with 15 bases left in between. CDR3 length: 15 amino acids. Germline lookup yields CDR1 KGHSH and CDR2 LQKENI. The CDR3 sequence: CASSTGQGASYEQYF. Here the CDR3 DNA reads TGTGCCAGCTCGACCGGACAAGGGGCCTCCTACGAGCAGTACTTC.

This chain connects TRBV15 to TRBJ1-2, with D tentatively TRBD1 (6 bases). V dropped 0 bases and J dropped 5 bases, with 10 bases sitting between them. Per germline, CDR1 LNHNV and CDR2 YYDKDF (reference sequence). The CDR3 covers 14 residues. The CDR3, as DNA: TGTGCCACCAGCAGAGATAACAGGGATTATGGCTACACCTTC. Its protein is CATSRDNRDYGYTF.